This T cell receptor beta chain was sequenced for a study of blood T cell repertoires in COVID-19. The CDR3 totals 16 residues. V was clipped by 0 bases and J by 0 bases, with 9 bases between them. Germline CDR1 and CDR2: MNHEY and SVGAGI. Per the original methods: Estimated nucleated cell counts came from reference gene primer amplification. TCRdb's table, derived via immunoSEQ multiplex PCR, lists solely in-frame clones and lacks some. Clonal size and the V and J genes are those of that table, whereas D and trimming came from the DNA. Of 240,000 or so clones in the sample, about 86% are singletons; the top ten hold more than 8%. The sample holds a few counts of this clone.

The chain recombines TRBV6-5 with TRBJ1-3; no clear D. The sequence derives from an elderly woman with acute or convalescent COVID-19. Material: peripheral blood. The CDR3 DNA sequence: TGTGCCAGCAGTTACTCGACTTATAGCTCTGGAAACACCATATATTTT. It translates to CASSYSTYSSGNTIYF.